The clone carrying this TCR beta chain was counted only a few times. The germline V and J ends were trimmed by 2 bases and 9 bases, with 8 bases remaining between them. CDR3 size: 12 residues. The data were taken from a study of T cells in Graves' hyperthyroidism and ophthalmopathy. RNA transcripts yielded amplified TCR beta CDR3 regions. When the TCR CDR3 underwent first-round RT-PCR, the HTBI primer set was used. TCRdb analysed the multiplex PCR reads with MiXCR anew, one entry per CDR3 protein. The sample shows approximately 870,000 distinct CDR3 sequences, roughly 40% of them seen only once. Sequences were obtained from blood. The rearrangement joins TRBV12-3 or TRBV12-4 to TRBJ1-5; D unclear. The TCR comes from a man in his late teens or twenties with Graves' hyperthyroidism. CDR3 protein: CASSLSIAPQHF. CDR3 DNA sequence: TGTGCCAGCAGTTTATCAATTGCGCCCCAGCATTTT.